This TCR beta chain was recovered during a study of CD8 T cells in ankylosing spondylitis. Study-wide findings and caveats: Researchers report that disease-linked clones proved CD8+ and relatively rare in peripheral blood.

This clonotype was detected many times. The antigen is undetermined. CDR1 DFQATT and CDR2 SNEGSKA come from the germline V gene (reference sequence). V trimming: 6 bases; J trimming: 4 bases; junction bases outside the gene matches: 8. CDR3 length: 13 residues. The TCR beta libraries were generated through quantitative 5'-RACE incorporating molecular barcodes. TCRdb reanalysed the 5' RACE reads using MiXCR and keeps one entry per CDR3 protein. The profile shows 290,000 or so distinct CDR3 sequences, less than 25% of them singletons. This clonotype was sampled from a female donor with ankylosing spondylitis or in good health (not recorded which). The source material was blood, either unsorted or a sorted T cell fraction (not recorded which). V usage is TRBV20-1 and J usage is TRBJ2-7; 8 bases map to TRBD2. CDR3 region: CSAPSGSFYEQYF. CDR3 coding DNA: TGCAGTGCACCGAGCGGGAGTTTTTACGAGCAGTACTTC.